These 20 T cell receptor beta chains originate from one sample sequenced in a study of early stage breast cancer tumors (dated by TCRdb to between 2016 and 2019). Library preparation used the immunoSEQ multiplex PCR assay. TCRdb retrieved this table from immuneACCESS and kept in-frame rearrangements only. Not all clones are present; in checked studies, unresolved V genes account for under half, and no reason is known for the remainder. This sample comprises some 25,000 clones, roughly 64% of them detected only once. The ten largest clones take up around 10% of the sample. Sequencing used breast tumor tissue. Receptors originate from a person between 55 and 69 years old with breast cancer.

V and J are TRBV4-3 and TRBJ2-1; TRBD2 aligns across 7 bases. V lost 4 bases to trimming and J lost 2 bases; unmatched junction nucleotides: 11. Germline V gene data show CDR1 as LGHNA and CDR2 as YSLEER. CDR3 length equals 17 residues. The DNA of the CDR3 is TGCGCCAGCAGCCCCTTACGGCGGCTAGCGGCCTACAATGAGCAGTTCTTC. Residues: CASSPLRRLAAYNEQFF.

The V and J genes are TRBV6-1 and TRBJ1-5, with D possibly TRBD1 on 6 matching bases. This CDR3 spans 15 amino acids. Germline V gene lookup returns CDR1 MNHNS and CDR2 SASEGT. Trimming took 6 bases from V and 3 from J, leaving 15 bases between them. Here the CDR3 reads CASSNPTGHNQPQHF. CDR3 nucleotide sequence: TGTGCCAGCAGCAACCCAACAGGGCACAATCAGCCCCAGCATTTT.

This clone was counted between two and nine times. This chain connects TRBV28 to TRBJ2-1; 11 nucleotides match TRBD2. The germline CDR1 and CDR2 sequences are MDHEN and SYDVKM. Losses at the gene ends were 5 bases for V and 7 bases for J; bases not matched to a gene: 10. CDR3 size: 16 residues. The CDR3 DNA follows: TGTGCCAGCAGTCTTACCGGTAGCGGGAGGGGGAATGAGCAGTTCTTC. Its protein product is CASSLTGSGRGNEQFF.

The chain has TRBV5-6 and TRBJ2-1; TRBD1 agrees at 10 bases. The V and J ends lost 2 bases and 2 bases, in that order; junction bases with no gene match: 1. Germline assignment: CDR1 SGHDT and CDR2 YYEEEE. This CDR3 has 15 amino acids. CDR3 in DNA: TGTGCCAGCAGCTTCGGACAGGGGGCCTACAATGAGCAGTTCTTC. It specifies CASSFGQGAYNEQFF.

The rearrangement uses TRBV7-2 and TRBJ1-2; the D is unclear. The CDR3 consists of 12 residues. The germline V gene encodes CDR1 SGHTA and CDR2 FQGNSA. V lost 7 bases and J lost 7, with 13 bases in between. The CDR3 nucleotides are TGTGCCAGCACCCCGGCAGCGAGTGGCTACACCTTC. Translated: CASTPAASGYTF.

The rearrangement joins TRBV6-5 to TRBJ1-1; 7 bases line up with TRBD1. Germline CDR1 MNHEY, CDR2 SVGAGI. The CDR3 consists of 13 residues. V lost 7 bases to trimming and J lost 5 bases; unmatched junction nucleotides: 7. In nucleotides, the CDR3 is TGTGCCAGCATCGGAGGGGGCTCGACTGAAGCTTTCTTT. This gives the protein CASIGGGSTEAFF.

In this sample, this clone turned up a few times. The rearrangement uses TRBV29-1 and TRBJ2-3, with 9 bases lining up with TRBD2. CDR3 length equals 17 residues. J lost 2 bases, V lost 0 bases, and 9 bases had no gene match. Per the germline V gene, CDR1 is SQVTM and CDR2 is ANQGSEA. CDR3 in DNA: TGCAGCGTTGAAGAATCCCAGCTAGCGGGACCCACAGATACGCAGTATTTT. Translation: CSVEESQLAGPTDTQYF.

The chain employs TRBV4-3 and TRBJ1-2; TRBD1 matches at 8 bases. This CDR3 is built from 14 residues. The germline V gene encodes CDR1 LGHNA and CDR2 YSLEER. The ends lost 0 bases at V and 11 bases at J; junction bases unmatched: 8. The CDR3: CASSQDRMTGEYTF. As DNA, the CDR3 is TGCGCCAGCAGCCAAGATAGGATGACAGGGGAGTACACCTTC.

The sample holds many counts of this clone. The J gene is TRBJ1-5, the V gene TRBV28; 8 positions match TRBD1. CDR1 MDHEN and CDR2 SYDVKM come from the germline V gene. The CDR3 covers 13 residues. This chain's CDR3 is CAEGQAPRQPQHF. In DNA, the CDR3 is TGTGCAGAGGGACAGGCCCCGAGGCAGCCCCAGCATTTT.

V and J are TRBV28 and TRBJ1-2, with TRBD1 identical over 9 bases. This CDR3 region has 14 residues. Germline CDR1 reads MDHEN; CDR2 reads SYDVKM. The V segment lost 6 bases and the J segment 8 bases; nucleotides outside the gene matches: 10. DNA of the CDR3: TGTGCCAGCAGGATAACAGGGGGCGGGGGAGGCTACACCTTC. Its protein is CASRITGGGGGYTF.

The J gene is TRBJ2-7, the V gene TRBV6-6, with D possibly being TRBD1 (5 bases). Germline CDR1 MNHNY, CDR2 SVGAGI (reference sequence). The CDR3 runs to 14 residues. V was pared by 2 bases and J by 4 bases, with 12 bases between. CDR3 region: CASSYVGRAYEQYF. The CDR3 DNA follows: TGTGCCAGCAGTTACGTTGGCAGGGCTTACGAGCAGTACTTC.

The chain carries TRBV4-3 and TRBJ1-3; tentative D call: TRBD1 (5 bases). Germline V gene sequence: CDR1 LGHNA, CDR2 YSLEER. Trimming removed 1 base at V and 0 bases at J, with 19 bases between. The CDR3 consists of 19 residues. This CDR3 is CASSQGYGTLDSSGNTIYF. CDR3 nucleotide sequence: TGCGCCAGCAGCCAAGGCTATGGGACTCTCGACTCCTCTGGAAACACCATATATTTT.

The V call is TRBV6-5, the J call TRBJ1-2; D uncertain. The ends were cut back, 5 bases at V and 4 bases at J, with 17 bases in the middle. CDR1 is MNHEY and CDR2 is SVGAGI in the germline V gene. This CDR3 is built from 15 residues. For the CDR3, the DNA is TGTGCCAGCAGTCCCGCCGGGAGCAACTCCTATGGCTACACCTTC. It yields the protein CASSPAGSNSYGYTF.

The table lists this clone with a few counts. The rearrangement uses TRBV7-6 and TRBJ1-4, with D perhaps matching TRBD1 (6 bases). The CDR3 totals 15 residues. The V and J ends lost 0 bases and 8 bases respectively, with 13 bases between them. The germline V gene encodes CDR1 SGHVS and CDR2 FNYEAQ. CDR3 nucleotide sequence: TGTGCCAGCAGCTTAGCGAACAGGGAGAGGGAAAAACTGTTTTTT. This sequence encodes CASSLANREREKLFF.

The rearrangement joins TRBV11-3 to TRBJ2-3, with 7 bases fitting TRBD2. V gave up 3 bases and J gave up 8 bases; unmatched junction bases: 8. This CDR3 is built from 14 residues. CDR1 and CDR2 from the germline V gene are SGHNT and YENEEA. This chain's CDR3 is CASSFSSGGLTQYF. The CDR3 DNA follows: TGTGCCAGCAGCTTCTCTAGCGGAGGTCTTACGCAGTATTTT.

A single count supports this clone. The chain combines TRBV14 with TRBJ2-1, with a tentative D call TRBD1 (6 bases). Germline V gene data show CDR1 as SGHDN and CDR2 as FVKESK. The CDR3 totals 15 residues. V lost 1 base to trimming and J lost 4 bases, with 11 bases between them. CDR3 nucleotides: TGTGCCAGCAGCCAAGTACAGGGTATTTACAATGAGCAGTTCTTC. It specifies CASSQVQGIYNEQFF.

The V and J genes are TRBV11-2 and TRBJ1-5, with 8 positions matching TRBD1. The CDR3 runs to 15 residues. The germline gives CDR1 SGHAT, CDR2 FQNNGV. V was clipped by 1 base and J by 6 bases; unmatched bases: 5. The CDR3 DNA sequence: TGTGCCAGCAGCTTAGTAGGGACAGGACTTCAGCCCCAGCATTTT. Translation: CASSLVGTGLQPQHF.

The chain recombines TRBV28 with TRBJ1-5; D is possibly TRBD1 (6 bases). CDR1 and CDR2 from the germline V gene are MDHEN and SYDVKM. The CDR3 is made up of 16 amino acids. The V end lost 8 bases, the J end lost 2 bases, and 19 bases lay between the germline ends. The CDR3 bases are TGTGCCAGCTCTAGGACAGCAAGGAGAGGCAATCAGCCCCAGCATTTT. This translates into CASSRTARRGNQPQHF.

The chain joins TRBV7-8 to TRBJ1-1; D remains ambiguous. Germline lookup yields CDR1 SGHVS and CDR2 FQNEAQ. The CDR3 consists of 13 residues. V lost 4 bases to trimming and J lost 1 base, with 7 bases between them. The CDR3 coding sequence is TGTGCCAGCAGCTCGTACACGAACACTGAAGCTTTCTTT. Its protein product is CASSSYTNTEAFF.

The J gene is TRBJ2-7, the V gene TRBV14, with 8 bases matching TRBD1. This CDR3 contains 15 residues. The junction had 7 bases not matched to a gene; V was cut back by 2 bases and J by 4 bases. The germline V gene has CDR1 SGHDN and CDR2 FVKESK. The CDR3 region is CASSQQRDRHYEQYF. DNA for the CDR3: TGTGCCAGCAGCCAACAACGGGACAGGCATTACGAGCAGTACTTC.